These 14 T cell receptor beta chains were all obtained from the same sample, sequenced in a study of T cells in women clearing cervical HPV infection. Sequencing used immunoSEQ multiplex PCR; TCRdb keeps in-frame clones, though not all of them. The sample has about 21,000 clones. Sequenced sample: blood buffy coat. These receptors came from a woman between 18 and 70 years old with a cervical HPV16 infection that either progressed to CIN3+ or cleared (not recorded which).

With respect to this clone: The read stops 3 residues short of the end of the CDR3; the missing end is completed from the germline J gene. The rearrangement uses TRBV19 and TRBJ2-4; 12 bases align to TRBD1. CDR3 length equals 17 residues. Per the germline V gene, CDR1 is LNHDA and CDR2 is SQIVND (reference sequence). Germline trimming cut 3 bases from V and 6 bases from J; bases unmatched to any gene: 9. CDR3 DNA, as far as it was read: TGTGCCAGTAGTATCCCGGGACAGGGGGCCGGGAGAAACATT. It codes for CASSIPGQGAGRNI. The entire CDR3 sequence reads CASSIPGQGAGRNIQYF.

Concerning this clone: Sequencing ends 3 residues short of the CDR3 end; the germline J gene provides the rest. V gene TRBV6-1 combines with J gene TRBJ2-1, with D perhaps TRBD1 (5 bases). This CDR3 has 16 amino acids. The V end lost 2 bases, the J end lost 0 bases, and 11 bases lay between the germline ends. Germline loops: CDR1 MNHNS, CDR2 SASEGT. CDR3 sequence reads: CASSEFGADSYNEQFF. The part of the CDR3 DNA that was read is TGTGCCAGCAGTGAATTTGGGGCGGACTCCTACAATGAG.

Notes on this clone: An end of the junction differs from the germline gene, which may be a read error. The CDR3 is cut off 3 residues early in the read; its end comes from the germline J gene. The chain employs TRBV4-2 and TRBJ2-5; 9 bases are shared with TRBD2. Germline loops: CDR1 LGHNA, CDR2 YNFKEQ. The CDR3 has 16 amino acids. The covered CDR3 bases are TGCGCCAGCAGCCAAGATTTAGCGGGAGAAGGAAAGACC. Its translation: CASSQDLAGEGKT. The entire CDR3 is CASSQDLAGEGKTQYF.

To note about this clone: With the read ending 3 residues before the CDR3 end, the germline J gene is used to fill in that end. V usage is TRBV20-1 and J usage is TRBJ2-1; tentatively, D is TRBD2 (6 bases). The germline CDR1 and CDR2 sequences are DFQATT and SNEGSKA (reference sequence). Trimming shortened V by 3 bases and J by 6 bases, and 21 bases separated the two germline ends. The CDR3 covers 16 residues. Partial CDR3 DNA: TGCAGTGCTAGCCGATCCAAAGCGGGCCTATCCAATGAG. Protein sequence: CSASRSKAGLSNE. The full CDR3 sequence reads CSASRSKAGLSNEQFF.

Worth noting for this clone: The read ends 3 residues shy of where the CDR3 ends; the end is completed using the germline J gene. The V call is TRBV28, the J call TRBJ1-2, with 7 bases identical to TRBD1. This CDR3 is 14 amino acids long. With 7 bases clipped from V and 4 bases from J, the junction kept 9 bases outside the gene matches. Germline lookup yields CDR1 MDHEN and CDR2 SYDVKM. The CDR3 DNA, read in part, is TGTGCCAGCATCCTAGAAGGGGGCTCCTATGGC. Translated: CASILEGGSYG. In full, the CDR3 is CASILEGGSYGYTF.

Details on this clone: With the read ending 3 residues before the CDR3 end, the germline J gene is used to fill in that end. This sequence joins TRBV20-1 and TRBJ2-5, with 8 bases fitting TRBD1. The germline V gene has CDR1 DFQATT and CDR2 SNEGSKA (reference sequence). This CDR3 has 15 residues. J lost 7 bases, V lost 3 bases, and 13 bases had no gene match. CDR3 DNA, as far as it was read: TGCAGTGCTAGTTTCCGGGACAGGCGGTTATGGACC. Residues: CSASFRDRRLWT. The entire CDR3 protein is CSASFRDRRLWTQYF.

With respect to this clone: The read ends 3 residues early relative to the CDR3; the germline J gene fills the gap. This chain connects TRBV20-1 to TRBJ2-1; 7 bases map to TRBD2. The junction had 6 bases not matched to a gene; V was cut back by 0 bases and J by 4 bases. The CDR3 totals 15 residues. CDR1 and CDR2 (germline): DFQATT, SNEGSKA (reference sequence). Partial CDR3 DNA: TGCAGTGCTAGAGATCCAGCGGGAAGTTACAATGAG. Translated, it gives CSARDPAGSYNE. The entire CDR3 protein reads CSARDPAGSYNEQFF.

Regarding this clone: The read ends 3 residues before the CDR3 terminus; that terminus is restored from the germline J gene. The V call is TRBV29-1, the J call TRBJ2-2; D gene ambiguous. CDR1 and CDR2 (germline): SQVTM, ANQGSEA. The CDR3 spans 12 residues. Trimming pared 5 bases from V and 4 bases from J, leaving 8 bases between. CDR3 in amino acids: CSVLQVTGELFF. CDR3 bases read: TGCAGCGTTTTGCAGGTCACCGGGGAG.

About this clone: Sequencing ends 3 residues short of the CDR3 end; the germline J gene provides the rest. The V call is TRBV20-1, the J call TRBJ2-1; D may be TRBD2 (6 bases). This CDR3 is built from 16 residues. V was shortened by 2 bases and J by 3 bases, with 17 bases between the two germline ends. Germline V CDR1 and CDR2: DFQATT, SNEGSKA (reference sequence). Here the CDR3 reads CSARSVTGRDYNEQFF. Incomplete CDR3 DNA: TGCAGTGCTAGATCGGTGACTGGGCGGGACTACAATGAG.

With regard to this clone: The read is 3 residues too short to cover the CDR3 end, so that end is filled in from the germline J gene. The V and J genes are TRBV14 and TRBJ2-4, with TRBD1 matching 12 bases. Germline V CDR1 and CDR2: SGHDN, FVKESK. The CDR3 is made up of 16 amino acids. After removal of 1 base from V and 8 bases from J, the junction contained 6 bases not matched to a gene. The CDR3 DNA, read in part, is TGTGCCAGCAGCCAAGGTTGGGACAGGGGGCGCGACATT. Translated, it gives CASSQGWDRGRDI. The CDR3 in its entirety is CASSQGWDRGRDIQYF. Filled out from reference TRBV14 and TRBJ2-4, the complete variable domain reads EAGVTQFPSHSVIEKGQTVTLRCDPISGHDNLYWYRRVMGKEIKFLLHFVKESKQDESGMPNNRFLAERTGGTYSTLKVQPAELEDSGVYFCASSQGWDRGRDIQYFGAGTRLSVL.

Points on this clone: The CDR3 extends 3 residues past the end of the read, so its final part is completed from the germline J gene. This sequence joins TRBV19 and TRBJ1-3; no clear D gene. V lost 4 bases to trimming and J lost 2 bases, with 9 bases between them. The CDR3 is 14 amino acids. Germline assignment: CDR1 LNHDA and CDR2 SQIVND (reference sequence). The CDR3 sequence is CASSRAGAGNTIYF. The DNA read from the CDR3 is TGTGCCAGTAGTAGGGCTGGTGCTGGAAACACC.

This clone is identified as medium-sized (0.01 to 0.1%) from frequency. The CDR3 end lies 3 residues beyond the end of the read and is filled in from the germline J gene. This chain joins TRBV28 and TRBJ1-5; possible D gene TRBD1, 5 bases. This CDR3 contains 16 residues. Trimming stripped 2 bases from V and 1 base from J, with 12 bases between. Germline V gene lookup returns CDR1 MDHEN and CDR2 SYDVKM. The CDR3 bases that were read are TGTGCCAGCAGTTTAGACAGCTCTTGGAGCAATCAGCCC. The encoded protein is CASSLDSSWSNQP. The full CDR3 protein is CASSLDSSWSNQPQHF.

Concerning this clone: The read is 3 residues too short to cover the CDR3 end, so that end is filled in from the germline J gene. The gene calls are TRBV5-1 and TRBJ2-1; TRBD1 agrees at 8 bases. V trimming: 6 bases; J trimming: 7 bases; junction bases outside the gene matches: 12. This CDR3 contains 15 residues. Germline V gene data show CDR1 as SGHRS and CDR2 as YFSETQ. This CDR3 is CASTPTGTGRNEQFF. Partial CDR3 DNA: TGCGCCAGCACTCCAACCGGGACAGGCCGGAATGAG.

As for this clone: The CDR3 extends 3 residues past the end of the read, so its final part is completed from the germline J gene. The rearrangement links TRBV20-1 to TRBJ2-3; D is unclear. The CDR3 runs to 13 residues. Germline loops: CDR1 DFQATT, CDR2 SNEGSKA (reference sequence). V was trimmed by 4 bases and J by 0 bases, leaving 8 bases between them. The part of the CDR3 DNA that was read is TGCAGTGCTACCCCCGGTAGCACAGATACG. It yields the protein CSATPGSTDT. The entire CDR3 sequence reads CSATPGSTDTQYF.